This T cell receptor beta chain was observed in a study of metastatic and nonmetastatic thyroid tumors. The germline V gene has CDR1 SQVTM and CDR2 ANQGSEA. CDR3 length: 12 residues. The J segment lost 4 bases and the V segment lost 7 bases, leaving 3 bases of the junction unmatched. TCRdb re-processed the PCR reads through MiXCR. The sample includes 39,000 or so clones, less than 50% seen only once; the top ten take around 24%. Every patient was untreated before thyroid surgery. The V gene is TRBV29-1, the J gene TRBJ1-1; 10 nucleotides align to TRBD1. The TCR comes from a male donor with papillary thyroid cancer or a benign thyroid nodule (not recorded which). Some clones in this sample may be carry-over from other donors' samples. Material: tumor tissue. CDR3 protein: CSAGTGATEAFF. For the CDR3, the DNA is TGCAGCGCGGGGACAGGGGCCACTGAAGCTTTCTTT. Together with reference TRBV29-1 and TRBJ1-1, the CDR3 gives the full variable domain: SAVISQKPSRDICQRGTSLTIQCQVDSQVTMMFWYRQQPGQSLTLIATANQGSEATYESGFVIDKFPISRPNLTFSTLTVSNMSPEDSSIYLCSAGTGATEAFFGQGTRLTVV.